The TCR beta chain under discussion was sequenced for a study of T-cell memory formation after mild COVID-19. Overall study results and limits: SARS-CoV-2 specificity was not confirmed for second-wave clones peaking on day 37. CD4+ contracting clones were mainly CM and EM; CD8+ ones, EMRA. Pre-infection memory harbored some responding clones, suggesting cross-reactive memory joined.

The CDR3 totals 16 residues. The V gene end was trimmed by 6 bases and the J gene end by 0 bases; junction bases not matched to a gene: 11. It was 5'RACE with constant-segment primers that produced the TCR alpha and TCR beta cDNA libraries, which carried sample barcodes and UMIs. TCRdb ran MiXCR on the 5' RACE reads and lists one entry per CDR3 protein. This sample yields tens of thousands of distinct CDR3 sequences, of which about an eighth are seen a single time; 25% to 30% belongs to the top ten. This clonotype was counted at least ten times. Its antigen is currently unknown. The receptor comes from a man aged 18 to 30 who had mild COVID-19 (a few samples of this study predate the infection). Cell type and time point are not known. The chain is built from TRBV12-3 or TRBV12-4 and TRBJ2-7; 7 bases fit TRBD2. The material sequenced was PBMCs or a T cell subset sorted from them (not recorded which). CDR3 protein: CASSNSHRDYSYEQYF. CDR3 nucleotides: TGTGCCAGCAGCAACTCCCACCGGGACTACTCCTACGAGCAGTACTTC.